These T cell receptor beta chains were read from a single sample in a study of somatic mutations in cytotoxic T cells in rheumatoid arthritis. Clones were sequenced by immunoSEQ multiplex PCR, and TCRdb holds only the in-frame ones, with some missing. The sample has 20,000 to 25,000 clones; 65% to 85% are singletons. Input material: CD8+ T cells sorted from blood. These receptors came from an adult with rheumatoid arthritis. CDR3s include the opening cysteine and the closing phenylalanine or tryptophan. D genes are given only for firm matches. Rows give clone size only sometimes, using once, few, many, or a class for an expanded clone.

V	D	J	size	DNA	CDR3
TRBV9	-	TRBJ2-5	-	TGTGCCAGCAGCGGAGGACCGATGGGCATGGAGACCCAGTACTTC	CASSGGPMGMETQYF
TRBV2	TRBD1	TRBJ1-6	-	TGTGCCAGCGTACAGGGGCCTCGGGGTTCACCCCTCCACTTT	CASVQGPRGSPLHF
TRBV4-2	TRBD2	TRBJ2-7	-	TGTGCCAGCAGCCAAGCTCAGCGGGGATACGAGCAGTACTTC	CASSQAQRGYEQYF
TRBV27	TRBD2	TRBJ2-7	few	TGTGCCAGCAGTTTTTTGACTAGCGGGAGTAGCGGCCTATACGAGCAGTACTTC	CASSFLTSGSSGLYEQYF
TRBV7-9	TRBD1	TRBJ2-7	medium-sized	TGTGCCAGCAGCCCGGAGGGACAGGGGTCTTGGTACGAGCAGTACTTC	CASSPEGQGSWYEQYF
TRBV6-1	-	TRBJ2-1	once	TGTGCCAGCAGTGATATTCGGGGCGGACGGAAGGGTGAGCAGTTCTTC	CASSDIRGGRKGEQFF
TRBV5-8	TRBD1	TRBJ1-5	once	TGTGCCAGCAGCTTTCCAGGGGGCATGGGCAATCAGCCCCAGCATTTT	CASSFPGGMGNQPQHF
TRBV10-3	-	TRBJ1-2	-	TGTGCCATCAGTGAGTCTGTCGACAGGACCTTCTACACCTTC	CAISESVDRTFYTF
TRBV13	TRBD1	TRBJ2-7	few	TGTGCCAGCAGCCCACCACAGGGGATTCCCTACGAGCAGTACTTC	CASSPPQGIPYEQYF
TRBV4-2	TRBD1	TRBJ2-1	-	TGTGCCAGCAGCCCGACAGGGCAGGGTTCCTACAATGAGCAGTTCTTC	CASSPTGQGSYNEQFF
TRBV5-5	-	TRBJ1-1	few	TGTGCCAGCAGCCCGGGTTACACTGAAGCTTTCTTT	CASSPGYTEAFF
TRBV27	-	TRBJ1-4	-	TGTGCCAGCTCCCCTCTTGGGTTTGACGTGGTAGGAAAACTGTTTTTT	CASSPLGFDVVGKLFF
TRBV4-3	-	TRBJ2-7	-	TGCGCCAGCAGCCAAGATCGAAGCGGGTACGAGCAGTACTTC	CASSQDRSGYEQYF
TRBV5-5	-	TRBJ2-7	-	TGTGCCAGCAGCTTGGTGAATGACGAGCAGTACTTC	CASSLVNDEQYF
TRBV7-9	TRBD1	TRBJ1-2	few	TGTGCCAGCAGCTTCCGGACAGGGGATGGCTACACCTTC	CASSFRTGDGYTF
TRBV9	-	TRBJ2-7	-	TGTGCCAGCAGCGCTTCGGACAGCTCCTACGAGCAGTACTTC	CASSASDSSYEQYF
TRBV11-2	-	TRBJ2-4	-	TGTGCCAGCAGCTGGGGGCGGCAGGGGAAAAACATTCAGTACTTC	CASSWGRQGKNIQYF
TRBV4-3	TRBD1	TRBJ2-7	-	TGCGCCAGCAGCCAAGGCACCGGGACAGGGGAGGTCGAGCAGTACTTC	CASSQGTGTGEVEQYF
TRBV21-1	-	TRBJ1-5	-	TGTGCCAGCAGCAAAATGATGAGGGGAATTCGAAGGAGCAATCAGCCCCAGCATTTT	CASSKMMRGIRRSNQPQHF
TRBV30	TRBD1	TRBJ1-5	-	TGTGCCTGGGGGCCGGGACAGGATCAGCCCCAGCATTTT	CAWGPGQDQPQHF
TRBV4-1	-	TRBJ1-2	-	TGCGCCAGCAGCCAAGGACTGGCGGGCTACACCTTC	CASSQGLAGYTF
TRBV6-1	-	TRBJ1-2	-	TGTGCCAGCAGTGAACATCGAACGCCAACAGGGAGCAATGGCTACACCTTC	CASSEHRTPTGSNGYTF